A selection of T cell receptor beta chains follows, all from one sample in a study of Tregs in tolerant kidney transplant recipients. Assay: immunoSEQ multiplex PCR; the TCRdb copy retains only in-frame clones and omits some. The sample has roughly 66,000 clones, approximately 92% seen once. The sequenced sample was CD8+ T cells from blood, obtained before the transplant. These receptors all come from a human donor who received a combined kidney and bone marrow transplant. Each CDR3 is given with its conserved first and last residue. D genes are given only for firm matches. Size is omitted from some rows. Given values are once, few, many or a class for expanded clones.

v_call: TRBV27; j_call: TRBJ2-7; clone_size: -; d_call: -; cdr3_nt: TGTGCCAGCAGCCTTTCCCGGGACTACGAGCAGTACTTC; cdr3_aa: CASSLSRDYEQYF
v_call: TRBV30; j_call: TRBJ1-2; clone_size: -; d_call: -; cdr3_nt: TGTGCCTGGAGTAACGGGGACTATGGCTACACCTTC; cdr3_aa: CAWSNGDYGYTF
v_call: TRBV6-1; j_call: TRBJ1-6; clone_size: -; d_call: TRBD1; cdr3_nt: TGTGCCAGCAGGGACAGGGTCACCTATAATTCACCCCTCCACTTT; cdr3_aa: CASRDRVTYNSPLHF
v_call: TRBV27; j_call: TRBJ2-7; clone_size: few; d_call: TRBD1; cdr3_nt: TGTGCCAGGCGGACAGGGAGCTACGAGCAGTACTTC; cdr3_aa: CARRTGSYEQYF
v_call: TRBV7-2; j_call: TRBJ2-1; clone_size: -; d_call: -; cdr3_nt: TGTGCCAGCGACCCCCTAGTCGGTGGGTATAATGAGCAGTTCTTC; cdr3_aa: CASDPLVGGYNEQFF
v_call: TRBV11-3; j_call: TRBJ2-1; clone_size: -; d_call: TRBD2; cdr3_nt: TGTGCCAGCAGCTTTAGAGTAGGGTCTAGCGGGAGGAATGAGCAGTTCTTC; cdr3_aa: CASSFRVGSSGRNEQFF
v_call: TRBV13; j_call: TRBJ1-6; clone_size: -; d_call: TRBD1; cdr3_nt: TGTGCCAGCAGCTTGGGACAGGGGAACTCACCCCTCCACTTT; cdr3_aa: CASSLGQGNSPLHF
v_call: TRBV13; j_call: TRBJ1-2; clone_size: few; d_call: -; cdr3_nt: TGTGCCAGCAGCTTAGGGCGGACTGTCAACTATGGCTACACCTTC; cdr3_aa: CASSLGRTVNYGYTF
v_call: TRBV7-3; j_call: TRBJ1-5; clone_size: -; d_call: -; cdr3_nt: TGTGCCAGCAGCCGATCTGGGGCAGCCAGTGAGCCCCAGCATTTT; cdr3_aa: CASSRSGAASEPQHF
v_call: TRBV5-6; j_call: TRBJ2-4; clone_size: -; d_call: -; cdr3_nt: TGTGCCAGCAGCTTGGGCCCGAACTCGGACTTC; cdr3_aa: CASSLGPNSDF
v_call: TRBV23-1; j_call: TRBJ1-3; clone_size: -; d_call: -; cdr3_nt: TGCGCCAGCAGTCGGGACTTCCTGGGCGACACCATATATTTT; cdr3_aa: CASSRDFLGDTIYF
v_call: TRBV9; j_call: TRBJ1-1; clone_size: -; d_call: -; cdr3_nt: TGTGCCAGCAGCGCCAGGGAGGGAGGCACTGAAGCTTTCTTT; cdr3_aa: CASSAREGGTEAFF
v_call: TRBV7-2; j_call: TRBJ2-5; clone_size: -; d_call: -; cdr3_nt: TGTGCCAGCAGCTTTAGCGAAGAGACCCAGTACTTC; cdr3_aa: CASSFSEETQYF
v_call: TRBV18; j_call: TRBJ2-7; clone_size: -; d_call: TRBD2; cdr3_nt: TGTGCCAGCTCACCAGGGAGGCAGGGAGGGTACGAGCAGTACTTC; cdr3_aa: CASSPGRQGGYEQYF
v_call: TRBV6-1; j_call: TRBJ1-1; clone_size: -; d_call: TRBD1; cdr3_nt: TGTGCCAGCAGTAAGGACAGGGCCGGGTTGGGAGCTTTCTTT; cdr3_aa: CASSKDRAGLGAFF
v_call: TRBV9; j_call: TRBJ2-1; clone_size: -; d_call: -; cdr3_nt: TGTGCCAGCAGCGTAGGGCAACCCCGAGGAAATGAGCAGTTCTTC; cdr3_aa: CASSVGQPRGNEQFF
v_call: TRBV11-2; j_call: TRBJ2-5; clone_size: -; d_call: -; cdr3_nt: TGTGCCAGCAGCTTAGGTGGCGGTGAGAAAGAGACCCAGTACTTC; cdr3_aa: CASSLGGGEKETQYF
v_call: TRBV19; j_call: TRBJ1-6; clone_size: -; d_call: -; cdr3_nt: TGTGCCAGTAGTATAGATGTCGGGTCCGTTGGAAATTCCCCCCTCCACTTT; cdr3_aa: CASSIDVGSVGNSPLHF
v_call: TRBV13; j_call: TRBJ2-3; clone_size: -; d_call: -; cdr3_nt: TGTGCCAGCACCCAAGACAGAAGCACAGATACGCAGTATTTT; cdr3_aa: CASTQDRSTDTQYF
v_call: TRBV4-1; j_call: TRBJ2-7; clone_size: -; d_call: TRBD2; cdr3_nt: TGCGCCAGCAGCCACCACCGGGAGGGTTACGAGCAGTACTTC; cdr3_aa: CASSHHREGYEQYF
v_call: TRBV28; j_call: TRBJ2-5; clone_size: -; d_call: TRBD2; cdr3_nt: TGTGCCAGCAGTCCCGGACTAGTCCGGGAGACCCAGTACTTC; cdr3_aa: CASSPGLVRETQYF
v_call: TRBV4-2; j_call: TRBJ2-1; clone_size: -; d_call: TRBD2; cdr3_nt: TGTGCCAGCAGCCAAGAACCAGCGGGGGCCAACAATGAGCAGTTCTTC; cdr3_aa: CASSQEPAGANNEQFF
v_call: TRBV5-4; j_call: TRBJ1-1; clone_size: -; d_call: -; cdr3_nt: TGTGCCAGCAGCGGGCGGACAGCAGAAGCTTTCTTT; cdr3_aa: CASSGRTAEAFF
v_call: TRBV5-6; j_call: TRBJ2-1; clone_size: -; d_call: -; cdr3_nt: TGTGCCAGCAGCTTGGGGGTGACTAGGAATGAGCAGTTCTTC; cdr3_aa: CASSLGVTRNEQFF
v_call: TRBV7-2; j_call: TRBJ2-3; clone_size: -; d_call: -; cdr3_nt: TGTGCCAGCAGCCTTTACTTTCAGGGGGATACGCAGTATTTT; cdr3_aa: CASSLYFQGDTQYF
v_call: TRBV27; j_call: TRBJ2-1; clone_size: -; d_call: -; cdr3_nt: TGTGCCAGCAGGATAGCGAGCAATGAGCAGTTCTTC; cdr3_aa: CASRIASNEQFF
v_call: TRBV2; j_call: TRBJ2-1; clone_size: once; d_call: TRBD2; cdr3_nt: TGTGCCAGCAGTGAAGCGCGGGGGATCTCCTACAATGAGCAGTTCTTC; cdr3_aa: CASSEARGISYNEQFF
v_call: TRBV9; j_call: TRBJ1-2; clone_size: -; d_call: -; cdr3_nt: TGTGCCAGCACCCCGGACACTAACTATGGCTACACCTTC; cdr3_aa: CASTPDTNYGYTF
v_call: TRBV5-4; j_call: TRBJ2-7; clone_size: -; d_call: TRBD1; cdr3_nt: TGTGCCAGCAGCTTTGGGACAGGGGCCTACGAGCAGTACTTC; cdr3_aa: CASSFGTGAYEQYF
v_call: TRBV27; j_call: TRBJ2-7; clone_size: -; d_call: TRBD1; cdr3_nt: TGTGCCAGCAGTTTTTTGTGGGGACAGGGCACCTACGAGCAGTACTTC; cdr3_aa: CASSFLWGQGTYEQYF
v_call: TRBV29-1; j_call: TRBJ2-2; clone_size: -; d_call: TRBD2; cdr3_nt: TGCAGCGCCCCCGGACTAGCTACCGGGGAGCTGTTTTTT; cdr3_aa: CSAPGLATGELFF
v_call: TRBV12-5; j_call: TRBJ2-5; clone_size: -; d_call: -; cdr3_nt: TGTGCTAGTGGTCTCGGAGGGGTTTGGGAGACCCAGTACTTC; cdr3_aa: CASGLGGVWETQYF
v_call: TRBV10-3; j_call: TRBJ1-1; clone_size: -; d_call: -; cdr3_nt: TGTGCCATCAGTGGGGGTTTGGGAGAGAACACTGAAGCTTTCTTT; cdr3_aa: CAISGGLGENTEAFF
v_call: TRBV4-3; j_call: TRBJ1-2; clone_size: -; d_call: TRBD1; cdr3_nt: TGCGCCAGCAGCCAATCTAGATTCTGGACAGGGGGCGGCTACACCTTC; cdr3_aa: CASSQSRFWTGGGYTF
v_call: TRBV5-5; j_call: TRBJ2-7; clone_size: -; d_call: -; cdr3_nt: TGTGCCAGCAGCTTGACAGGGAACGAGCAGTACTTC; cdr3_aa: CASSLTGNEQYF
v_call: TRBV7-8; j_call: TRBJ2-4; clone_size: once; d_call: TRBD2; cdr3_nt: TGTGCCAGCAGCCCGAGCGCGGGGGGGTTAGCCAAAAACATTCAGTACTTC; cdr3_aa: CASSPSAGGLAKNIQYF